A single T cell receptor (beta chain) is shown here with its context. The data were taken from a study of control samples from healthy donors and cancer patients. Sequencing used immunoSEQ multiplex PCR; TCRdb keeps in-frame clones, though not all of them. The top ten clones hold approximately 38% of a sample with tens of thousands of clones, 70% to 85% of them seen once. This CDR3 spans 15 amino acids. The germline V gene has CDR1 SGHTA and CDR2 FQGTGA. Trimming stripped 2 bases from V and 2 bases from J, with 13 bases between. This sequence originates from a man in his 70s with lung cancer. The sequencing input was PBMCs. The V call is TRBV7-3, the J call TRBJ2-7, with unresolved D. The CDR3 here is CASSLARWPPYEQYF. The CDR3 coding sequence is TGTGCCAGCAGCTTAGCTAGGTGGCCTCCCTACGAGCAGTACTTC.